The source of this TCR beta chain is a study of OX40 agonist ivuxolimab in advanced cancers. As for the study in general: Antecedent anti-PD-1, anti-PD-L1 or anti-CTLA-4 therapy was permissible, with 35% to 40% having received some.

This table comes from immunoSEQ multiplex PCR, and its TCRdb copy is limited to in-frame clones, with some not included. The sample holds some 66,000 clones, about 80% seen once. Sample: CD4+ or CD8+ T cells sorted from blood, taken in a trial of the OX40 agonist ivuxolimab. This receptor was identified in an adult with an advanced solid tumor such as melanoma, head and neck, liver or kidney cancer.

The CDR3 reads CASSSWTGDTQYF. In DNA form, the CDR3 reads TGTGCCAGCAGCTCTTGGACAGGAGATACGCAGTATTTT. The chain couples TRBV13 to TRBJ2-3, with 7 bases fitting TRBD1. The CDR3 runs 13 residues. V trimming: 4 bases; J trimming: 5 bases; junction bases outside the gene matches: 3. CDR1 PRHDT and CDR2 FYEKMQ come from the germline V gene (reference sequence).